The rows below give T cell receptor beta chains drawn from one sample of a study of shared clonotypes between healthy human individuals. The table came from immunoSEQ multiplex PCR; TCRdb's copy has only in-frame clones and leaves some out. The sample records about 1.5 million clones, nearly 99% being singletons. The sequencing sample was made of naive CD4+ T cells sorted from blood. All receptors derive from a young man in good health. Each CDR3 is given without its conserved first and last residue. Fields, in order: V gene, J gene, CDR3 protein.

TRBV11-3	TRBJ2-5	ASSPGPGETQY
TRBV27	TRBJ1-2	ASSLSRPDYGYT
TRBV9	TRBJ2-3	ASSPRGPSDTQY
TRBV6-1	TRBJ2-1	ASSEPGEYNEQF
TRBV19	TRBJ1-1	ASSITGGRNTEAF
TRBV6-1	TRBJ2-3	ASTVAGGNIPDTQY
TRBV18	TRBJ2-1	ASSPQSPEQF
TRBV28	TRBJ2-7	ASSFYGFEQY
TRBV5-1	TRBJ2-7	ASSFLPTADSYEQY
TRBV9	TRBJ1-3	ASSVEGTPSDTIY
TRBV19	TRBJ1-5	ASSIERPGGHRPGWQPQH
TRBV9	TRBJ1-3	ASSVLDSHSGNTIY
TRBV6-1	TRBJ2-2	ASSEGQAAGELF
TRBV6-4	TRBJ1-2	ASSPDRGNYGYT
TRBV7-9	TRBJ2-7	ASSFSQAFSYEQY
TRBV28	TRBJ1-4	ASRPRRTTNEKLF
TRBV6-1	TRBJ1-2	ASSGALLYT
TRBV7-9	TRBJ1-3	ASSLGGASGNTIY
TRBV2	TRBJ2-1	ASSELAGGRNEQF
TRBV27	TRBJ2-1	ASSLRQTSGRTYSYNEQF
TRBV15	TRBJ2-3	ATSISPDTQY
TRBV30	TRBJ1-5	AWTRDSSNQPQH
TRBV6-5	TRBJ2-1	ASSYGRGYNEQF
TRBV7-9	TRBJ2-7	ASSLGLTSYSYEQY
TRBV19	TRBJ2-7	ASSIGYGGEQY
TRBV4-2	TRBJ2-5	ASSHSGDRDRETQY
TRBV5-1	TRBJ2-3	ASSPGTGDTQY
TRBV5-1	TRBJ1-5	ASSSGDREGNQPQH
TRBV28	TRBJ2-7	ASSGAGINEQY
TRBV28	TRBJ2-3	ASSRRTGEISSTDTQY
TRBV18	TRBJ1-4	ASSPPSGVGEKLF
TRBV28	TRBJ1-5	ASSFLQGSNQPQH
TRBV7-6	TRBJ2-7	ASSLRDNSQGYEQY
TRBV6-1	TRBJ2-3	ASSEKGFGGRLDTDTQY
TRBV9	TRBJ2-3	ASSPRLVTDTQY
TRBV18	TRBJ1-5	ASSPPGQVHQPQH
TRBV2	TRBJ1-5	ASSDLGNQPQH
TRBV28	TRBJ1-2	ASSTRSYGYT
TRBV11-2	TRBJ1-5	ASSLPKWDTGARNQPQH
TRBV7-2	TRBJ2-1	ASGRTYNEQF
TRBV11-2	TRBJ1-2	ASSSTDLRRYGYT
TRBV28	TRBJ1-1	ASSSGQGAYTEAF
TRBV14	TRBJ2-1	ASSKAGVGF
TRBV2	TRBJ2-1	ASRGENEQF
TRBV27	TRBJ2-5	ASSSTSYQETQY
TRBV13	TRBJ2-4	ASSFRLDKNIQY
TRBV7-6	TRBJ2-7	ASSLVLADEQY
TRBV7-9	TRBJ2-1	ASSQFASGEVHEQF
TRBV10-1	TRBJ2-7	ASSEDRGRKY
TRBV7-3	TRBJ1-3	ASSLDRGSGNTIY
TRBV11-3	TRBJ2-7	ASSLRTGRRYEQY
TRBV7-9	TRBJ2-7	ASSLGGAGASSYEQY
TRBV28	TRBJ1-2	ASSDGPNYGYT
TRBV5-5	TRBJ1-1	ASRGSPFRDTEAF
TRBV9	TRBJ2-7	ASSTRTGQLT
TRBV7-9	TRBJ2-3	ASNRGVDTQY
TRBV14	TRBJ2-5	ASSQQWETQY
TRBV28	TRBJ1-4	ASSLSGLQGAMEKLF
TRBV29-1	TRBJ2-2	SVEDPRAIAGELF